This T cell receptor beta chain was sequenced during a study of cytotoxic CD8 clonotypes in ibrutinib-treated CLL. Study observations and caveats: Clonality rose at ibrutinib response and fell back toward baseline at progression.

Method: immunoSEQ multiplex PCR; TCRdb's copy keeps in-frame clones and lacks some. The table lists about 140,000 clones, around three quarters of them singletons, with around 30% in the top ten. The CDR3 has 18 amino acids. CDR1 MGHRA and CDR2 YSYEKL come from the germline V gene. Trimming removed 0 bases from V and 2 bases from J; junction bases left unmatched: 7. Comments on this clone: What it binds is unknown.

The sequence derives from a human donor with chronic lymphocytic leukemia. Sequencing was performed on PBMCs, taken after 12 months of ibrutinib treatment. The gene calls are TRBV4-1 and TRBJ2-5; 12 bases are shared with TRBD2. Here the CDR3 reads CASSQDMGLAGGQETQYF. CDR3 nucleotide sequence: TGCGCCAGCAGCCAAGATATGGGCCTAGCGGGGGGGCAAGAGACCCAGTACTTC.